The 21 T cell receptor beta chains listed next were all sequenced from one sample in a study of CD8 T cells in ankylosing spondylitis (TCRdb year 2017). The library was prepared using 5' RACE. TCRdb names Illumina HiSeq 2500 as the instrument used. The raw public reads went through TCRdb reprocessing: fastp at Q25, MiXCR clone calling, in-frame beta chains kept. Rows are combined by CDR3 protein, so each entry shows the most common genes and DNA. Within this sample are about 500,000 distinct CDR3 sequences, with about 5.7% of them counted one time only. Together, the top ten hold roughly 3.5% of the sample. On the study overall, not on this receptor specifically: Blood from ankylosing spondylitis patients appeared to be characterized by a TCR beta motif made up of fewer than ten highly homologous amino acid variants.

No antigen has been assigned to these receptors. The sample was blood, either unsorted or a sorted T cell fraction (not recorded which). All receptors come from a male donor with ankylosing spondylitis.

This clonotype has ten or more counts. The genes are TRBV20-1 and TRBJ2-7, with no clear D. Trimming took off 0 bases at V and 3 bases at J, with 12 bases between the two ends. From germline, CDR1 is DFQATT and CDR2 SNEGSKA (reference sequence). The CDR3 covers 14 residues. CDR3 coding DNA: TGCAGTGCTAGAGATTCGGGCCGCCTCTACGAGCAGTACTTC. This encodes CSARDSGRLYEQYF.

Many counts were recorded for this clonotype. The chain employs TRBV6-6 and TRBJ1-2, with no clear D. This CDR3 comprises 12 residues. Trimming removed 2 bases at V and 5 bases at J, with 6 bases between. Per the germline V gene, CDR1 is MNHNY and CDR2 is SVGAGI (reference sequence). CDR3 DNA: TGTGCCAGCAGTTACGAGGCTTATGGCTACACCTTC. It codes for CASSYEAYGYTF.

At least ten counts were recorded for this clonotype. The CDR3 bases are TGTGCCAGCAGTCTCGCGGCAGTCTCGCAGTATTTT. It translates to CASSLAAVSQYF. The genes are TRBV7-9 and TRBJ2-3; D not certain. The CDR3 length is 12 residues. V shed 6 bases and J shed 10 bases, with 14 bases lying between them. Germline assignment: CDR1 SEHNR and CDR2 FQNEAQ (reference sequence).

This clonotype was observed a handful of times. The CDR3 bases are TGCAGTGCTGGCCGGGGGGGTAGCAATCAGCCCCAGCATTTT. Translating it yields CSAGRGGSNQPQHF. The rearrangement joins TRBV20-1 to TRBJ1-5, with a weak D call TRBD1 (5 bases). Germline V lookup: CDR1 DFQATT, CDR2 SNEGSKA (reference sequence). The CDR3 covers 14 residues. The V gene lost 5 bases and the J gene lost 0 bases, with 11 bases spanning the gap.

The gene calls are TRBV25-1 and TRBJ2-7, with D possibly TRBD2 on 7 matching bases. V was shortened by 1 base and J by 6 bases, with 16 bases between the two germline ends. CDR3 length equals 15 residues. Germline V lookup: CDR1 MGHDK, CDR2 SYGVNS. The DNA of the CDR3 is TGTGCCAGCAGTGAATTCGGGGGGCGCTTCGGCGAGCAGTACTTC. Translation gives CASSEFGGRFGEQYF.

Many counts were recorded for this clonotype. The gene calls are TRBV30 and TRBJ1-2; D is undetermined. Germline lookup yields CDR1 GTSNPN and CDR2 SVGIG (reference sequence). The CDR3 has 12 residues. The germline V and J ends were trimmed by 3 bases and 0 bases, with 5 bases remaining between them. The CDR3 DNA follows: TGTGCCTGGAGGGGAGCTAACTATGGCTACACCTTC. This translates into CAWRGANYGYTF.

Many counts were recorded for this clonotype. V and J are TRBV5-1 and TRBJ2-3; TRBD1 matches at 8 bases. This CDR3 is built from 15 residues. The ends lost 3 bases at V and 4 bases at J; junction bases unmatched: 7. CDR1 is SGHRS and CDR2 is YFSETQ in the germline V gene. In DNA form, the CDR3 reads TGCGCCAGCAGCTATTCAGGGGGCGGCCCAGATACGCAGTATTTT. As protein: CASSYSGGGPDTQYF.

In this sample, this clonotype turned up many times. This sequence joins TRBV15 and TRBJ1-6; 9 positions match TRBD1. CDR3 length equals 15 residues. V lost 5 bases to trimming and J lost 9 bases; unmatched junction nucleotides: 8. Looked up from germline, CDR1 is LNHNV and CDR2 is YYDKDF (reference sequence). CDR3 region: CATSRGGTGFSPLHF. Written as DNA, the CDR3 is TGTGCCACCAGCCGGGGGGGGACAGGGTTTTCACCCCTCCACTTT.

This clonotype was recorded many times. This chain uses TRBV5-1 with TRBJ2-3; 8 positions agree with TRBD1. CDR1 and CDR2 (germline): SGHRS, YFSETQ. Trimming removed 0 bases from V and 4 bases from J; junction bases left unmatched: 7. The CDR3 runs to 16 residues. The CDR3: CASSLAGGGLSDTQYF. In nucleotides, the CDR3 is TGCGCCAGCAGCTTGGCAGGGGGCGGTTTGTCAGATACGCAGTATTTT.

This clonotype has just a few counts. This chain uses TRBV5-1 with TRBJ2-7; either TRBD1 or TRBD2 may supply D (6 bases each). Trimming took 2 bases from V and 4 from J, leaving 16 bases between them. Germline loops: CDR1 SGHRS, CDR2 YFSETQ. The CDR3 contains 15 residues. The CDR3 DNA follows: TGCGCCAGCAGCTTCGGAGGGCACAGGGTTTACGAGCAGTACTTC. Its translation: CASSFGGHRVYEQYF.

This clonotype was detected ten times or more. V and J are TRBV18 and TRBJ2-7; the D gene could be TRBD1 or TRBD2 (6 bases each). Trimming stripped 2 bases from V and 4 bases from J, with 18 bases between. The germline gives CDR1 KGHSH, CDR2 LQKENI. CDR3 length: 16 amino acids. CDR3 sequence (DNA): TGTGCCAGCTCACCAAGGGACTTCGGGGGCATTTACGAGCAGTACTTC. Amino acids: CASSPRDFGGIYEQYF.

In regard to this clonotype: A read error is possible here, since a much larger clone lies one base away. The rearrangement joins TRBV29-1 to TRBJ2-5; D perhaps matches TRBD2 (6 bases). This CDR3 spans 14 amino acids. The V end lost 6 bases, the J end lost 7 bases, and 21 bases lay between the germline ends. CDR1 is SQVTM and CDR2 is ANQGSEA in the germline V gene. Here the CDR3 DNA reads TGCAGCGTCCACAGGCGGGGCGGCGGACGGACCCAGTACTTC. Its translation is CSVHRRGGGRTQYF.

This clonotype was found many times. The CDR3 nucleotides are TGCAGTGCTAGAGCGACAGGGAGCACAGATACGCAGTATTTT. This codes for CSARATGSTDTQYF. This chain joins TRBV20-1 and TRBJ2-3; 7 bases map to TRBD1. Germline loops: CDR1 DFQATT, CDR2 SNEGSKA (reference sequence). J gave up 0 bases and V 1 base, and 1 base lay outside the gene matches. The CDR3 is 14 amino acids.

Turning to this clonotype: One junction end disagrees with the germline gene, perhaps due to a read error. CDR3 bases: TGCAGCGTTGCCGCGACTAGCGCATTGATCACCGGGGAGCTGATTTTT. This translates into CSVAATSALITGELIF. The gene calls are TRBV29-1 and TRBJ2-2, with TRBD2 matching 8 bases. This CDR3 has 16 residues. Germline-derived CDR1 and CDR2 are SQVTM and ANQGSEA.

The table lists this clonotype with many counts. The V and J genes are TRBV12-3 or TRBV12-4 and TRBJ2-2, with D possibly TRBD1 on 5 matching bases. The CDR3 extends over 15 amino acids. The V gene lost 0 bases and the J gene lost 4 bases, with 9 bases spanning the gap. In DNA, the CDR3 is TGTGCCAGCAGTTTAGCGGGGCTATCCACCGGGGAGCTGTTTTTT. Translating it yields CASSLAGLSTGELFF.

This clonotype was counted at least ten times. The chain recombines TRBV12-3 or TRBV12-4 with TRBJ1-2; 8 bases map to TRBD1. V was pared by 6 bases and J by 9 bases, with 3 bases of the junction left unmatched. The CDR3 loop spans 11 amino acids. CDR3 sequence: CASSRQGSYTF. The CDR3 bases are TGTGCCAGCAGCAGACAGGGGAGCTACACCTTC.

This clonotype was observed many times. This chain connects TRBV18 to TRBJ2-7, with D unresolved. Germline CDR1 and CDR2: KGHSH and LQKENI. The CDR3 sequence is 13 residues long. V was pared by 3 bases and J by 5 bases, with 11 bases between. CDR3 DNA sequence: TGTGCCAGCTCACCGATCTCGAGAGACGAGCAGTACTTC. Translating it yields CASSPISRDEQYF. Drawing the rest from reference TRBV18 and TRBJ2-7, the complete variable domain is NAGVMQNPRHLVRRRGQEARLRCSPMKGHSHVYWYRQLPEEGLKFMVYLQKENIIDESGMPKERFSAEFPKEGPSILRIQQVVRGDSAAYFCASSPISRDEQYFGPGTRLTVT.

At least ten counts were recorded for this clonotype. The J gene is TRBJ2-5, the V gene TRBV29-1; 7 bases are a match to TRBD2. The germline V gene has CDR1 SQVTM and CDR2 ANQGSEA. V was pared by 3 bases and J by 5 bases, with 3 bases of the junction left unmatched. The length of the CDR3 is 12 residues. The CDR3 sequence: CSVEGGDETQYF. The CDR3 DNA follows: TGCAGCGTTGAGGGGGGGGACGAGACCCAGTACTTC.

The V gene is TRBV20-1, the J gene TRBJ2-1; TRBD2 matches 13 bases. Germline values: CDR1 DFQATT, CDR2 SNEGSKA (reference sequence). The J segment lost 10 bases and the V segment lost 3 bases, leaving 12 bases of the junction unmatched. The CDR3 length is 16 residues. CDR3 sequence: CSASPTGLAGVGEQFF. The CDR3 DNA reads as TGCAGTGCTAGCCCAACCGGACTAGCGGGAGTCGGCGAGCAGTTCTTC.

The chain is built from TRBV5-6 and TRBJ2-1; 9 bases are a match to TRBD2. Germline lookup yields CDR1 SGHDT and CDR2 YYEEEE. The CDR3 length is 15 residues. V lost 4 bases to trimming and J lost 11 bases; unmatched junction nucleotides: 13. CDR3 nucleotide sequence: TGTGCCAGCAGCCTCCGAGCGGGAGGAGCGGTTAAGCAGTTCTTC. Its protein product is CASSLRAGGAVKQFF.

This clonotype showed up many times. The genes are TRBV5-1 and TRBJ2-7; 9 bases map to TRBD2. The germline gives CDR1 SGHRS, CDR2 YFSETQ. V trimming: 0 bases; J trimming: 2 bases; junction bases outside the gene matches: 3. The CDR3 consists of 15 residues. The CDR3 region has the DNA TGCGCCAGCAGCTTGGTCGGGACTAGCACCTACGAGCAGTACTTC. Translation: CASSLVGTSTYEQYF. The entire variable domain, with the rest obtained from reference TRBV5-1 and TRBJ2-7, is as follows: KAGVTQTPRYLIKTRGQQVTLSCSPISGHRSVSWYQQTPGQGLQFLFEYFSETQRNKGNFPGRFSGRQFSNSRSEMNVSTLELGDSALYLCASSLVGTSTYEQYFGPGTRLTVT.